The rows below give T cell receptor beta chains drawn from one sample of a study of shared clonotypes between healthy human individuals. TCRdb's table, derived via immunoSEQ multiplex PCR, lists solely in-frame clones and lacks some. The table includes about 680,000 clones, around 67% detected once. Material: memory CD4+ T cells sorted from blood. All receptors come from a woman in her 30s in good health. CDR3s include the opening cysteine and the closing phenylalanine or tryptophan. The order of the fields is D gene, V gene, J gene, clone size, CDR3 DNA, CDR3 protein. The D gene is left open where the match is weak. The listing skips clone size in some rows; elsewhere it reads once, few, many or a size class.

d_call: NA; v_call: TRBV14; j_call: TRBJ1-6; clone_size: NA; cdr3_nt: TGTGCCAGCAGCCAAGAAGGCAGACCAAATTCACCCCTCCACTTT; cdr3_aa: CASSQEGRPNSPLHF
d_call: NA; v_call: TRBV15; j_call: TRBJ2-5; clone_size: few; cdr3_nt: TGTGCCACCAGCAGAGAGTACGCGGGGAGGCCCCAGTACTTC; cdr3_aa: CATSREYAGRPQYF
d_call: NA; v_call: TRBV12-5; j_call: TRBJ2-1; clone_size: NA; cdr3_nt: TGTGCTAGTGGTTTGGTACGTGATGAGCAGTTCTTC; cdr3_aa: CASGLVRDEQFF
d_call: NA; v_call: TRBV2; j_call: TRBJ2-3; clone_size: NA; cdr3_nt: TGTGCCAGCAGTTACAAACCAGGTGCAGATACGCAGTATTTT; cdr3_aa: CASSYKPGADTQYF
d_call: NA; v_call: TRBV5-4; j_call: TRBJ2-7; clone_size: NA; cdr3_nt: TGTGCCAGCAGCTTGCCAGGGCATTCCTACGAGCAGTACTTC; cdr3_aa: CASSLPGHSYEQYF
d_call: NA; v_call: TRBV7-9; j_call: TRBJ2-4; clone_size: NA; cdr3_nt: TGTGCCAGCAGCTTAGGTGACCTATTGGGGGCCAATCAGTACTTC; cdr3_aa: CASSLGDLLGANQYF
d_call: NA; v_call: TRBV9; j_call: TRBJ2-3; clone_size: NA; cdr3_nt: TGTGCCAAAACAGTGCCCCCGGGAGATACGCAGTATTTT; cdr3_aa: CAKTVPPGDTQYF
d_call: NA; v_call: TRBV25-1; j_call: TRBJ2-6; clone_size: NA; cdr3_nt: TGTGCCAGCAGTGAACAGGGCTCTGGGGCCAACGTCCTGACTTTC; cdr3_aa: CASSEQGSGANVLTF
d_call: TRBD1; v_call: TRBV2; j_call: TRBJ2-2; clone_size: NA; cdr3_nt: TGTGCCAGCAGCGGACAGGGCCGGACCGGGGAGCTGTTTTTT; cdr3_aa: CASSGQGRTGELFF
d_call: NA; v_call: TRBV19; j_call: TRBJ2-2; clone_size: NA; cdr3_nt: TGTGCCAGTAGTATAAGCACGAACACCGGGGAGCTGTTTTTT; cdr3_aa: CASSISTNTGELFF
d_call: TRBD2; v_call: TRBV25-1; j_call: TRBJ2-2; clone_size: NA; cdr3_nt: TGTGCCAGTCATGATCTAGCGGGAGAGGCCGGGGAGCTGTTTTTT; cdr3_aa: CASHDLAGEAGELFF
d_call: TRBD2; v_call: TRBV10-3; j_call: TRBJ2-1; clone_size: NA; cdr3_nt: TGTGCCATCAGTGAAGAGACTAGCGGGAGTAAAGATGAGCAGTTCTTC; cdr3_aa: CAISEETSGSKDEQFF
d_call: NA; v_call: TRBV6-5; j_call: TRBJ1-1; clone_size: few; cdr3_nt: TGTGCCAGCAGCCGACCGACCGGACGGGCTTTCTTT; cdr3_aa: CASSRPTGRAFF
d_call: NA; v_call: TRBV6-5; j_call: TRBJ2-7; clone_size: NA; cdr3_nt: TGTGCCAGCACCTCCCTGGCCAGCGACGAGCAGTACTTC; cdr3_aa: CASTSLASDEQYF
d_call: NA; v_call: TRBV20-1; j_call: TRBJ1-2; clone_size: NA; cdr3_nt: TGCAGTGCTAATTATGGCTACACCTTC; cdr3_aa: CSANYGYTF
d_call: TRBD1; v_call: TRBV19; j_call: TRBJ1-2; clone_size: many; cdr3_nt: TGTGCCACCCACGCAGGGGGCTCAAGGAACTATGGCTACACCTTC; cdr3_aa: CATHAGGSRNYGYTF
d_call: TRBD2; v_call: TRBV6-4; j_call: TRBJ2-7; clone_size: NA; cdr3_nt: TGTGCCAGCAGTGACTGTCCCCCCGGGAGGCCCCACTCCTACGAGCAGTACTTC; cdr3_aa: CASSDCPPGRPHSYEQYF
d_call: NA; v_call: TRBV29-1; j_call: TRBJ1-1; clone_size: NA; cdr3_nt: TGCAGCGTTGGAACAGGCGGGGGGGTCGGCACTGAAGCTTTCTTT; cdr3_aa: CSVGTGGGVGTEAFF
d_call: NA; v_call: TRBV25-1; j_call: TRBJ2-6; clone_size: NA; cdr3_nt: TGTGCCAGCAGTTCCGGGACGGGAAAAGATTCTGGGGCCAACGTCCTGACTTTC; cdr3_aa: CASSSGTGKDSGANVLTF